This is a list of T cell receptor beta chains from one sample in a study of T cells after somatic rescue of genetic block. Clones were sequenced by immunoSEQ multiplex PCR, and TCRdb holds only the in-frame ones, with some missing. The table lists 67,000 or so clones, just over 90% of them singletons. Specimen: peripheral blood mononuclear cells (PBMCs). These TCRs come from a man younger than 45. The CDR3 runs from the conserved cysteine through the conserved F or W. Fields, in order: clone size, D gene, V gene, J gene, CDR3 DNA, CDR3 protein. The D gene is left open where the match is weak. The size of a clone is reported for some rows only, either as once, few or many, or as a class for expanded clones.

>.|TRBD2|TRBV5-4|TRBJ2-3
TGTGCCAGCAGCTTGGACCCTGGAGCGGGAGGGGGCGGCACAGATACGCAGTATTTT
CASSLDPGAGGGGTDTQYF
>.|.|TRBV5-6|TRBJ2-1
TGTGCCAGCAGCACAAGACAGGCCCTAAGTTACTCCTACAATGAGCAGTTCTTC
CASSTRQALSYSYNEQFF
>few|.|TRBV6-1|TRBJ2-7
TGTGCCAGCAGTGCACATGAACAAGGGATAGGGGGGGTCTACGAGCAGTACTTC
CASSAHEQGIGGVYEQYF
>.|.|TRBV18|TRBJ1-5
TGTGCCAGCTCACCCCCCGGAGTAGGGGCGGTTCAGCCCCAGCATTTT
CASSPPGVGAVQPQHF
>.|.|TRBV6-5|TRBJ1-1
TGTGCCAGCAGGCGACAGGTGAACACTGAAGCTTTCTTT
CASRRQVNTEAFF
>many|.|TRBV4-3|TRBJ1-3
TGCGCCAGCAGCCCAGGAGGAGCCTCTGGAAACACCATATATTTT
CASSPGGASGNTIYF
>few|.|TRBV5-4|TRBJ2-7
TGTGCCAGCAGCTTGGCCGGGTCGCGGCAGTACTTC
CASSLAGSRQYF
>.|.|TRBV5-1|TRBJ2-1
TGCGCCAGCAGCTTGGAGACAGCAAATGAGCAGTTCTTC
CASSLETANEQFF
>.|TRBD1|TRBV11-2|TRBJ2-5
TGTGCCAGCAGCTTAGAGGGACAGCCCCAAGAGACCCAGTACTTC
CASSLEGQPQETQYF
>.|.|TRBV27|TRBJ1-1
TGTGCCAGCAGTTTACAGACAGGAGCAAACACTGAAGCTTTCTTT
CASSLQTGANTEAFF
>.|.|TRBV5-4|TRBJ2-2
TGTGCCAGCAGCCCCAGGGAAGGAAGGACCGGGGAGCTGTTTTTT
CASSPREGRTGELFF
>.|TRBD1|TRBV19|TRBJ1-2
TGTGCCAGTAGGACACAGGGGGCGGCGGGAGGCTACACCTTC
CASRTQGAAGGYTF
>.|.|TRBV9|TRBJ2-2
TGTGCCAGCAGCTCCCCCCCCGGCGGGGAGCTGTTTTTT
CASSSPPGGELFF
>.|.|TRBV5-6|TRBJ2-7
TGTGCCAGCAGCTCTCGCGGGATAAGCCACGAGCAGTACTTC
CASSSRGISHEQYF
>.|.|TRBV5-1|TRBJ1-3
TGCGCCAGCAGCTTGGGACAAGATGGAAACACCATATATTTT
CASSLGQDGNTIYF
>once|.|TRBV27|TRBJ1-1
TGTGCCAGCAGTTTATCGGGTAGGGTTCTGAACACTGAAGCTTTCTTT
CASSLSGRVLNTEAFF
>.|.|TRBV20-1|TRBJ1-2
TGCAGTGCTCGCAGGGCGGATGGCTACACCTTC
CSARRADGYTF
>few|.|TRBV6-6|TRBJ1-1
TGTGCCAGCAGTTACCAGGGTTGGGGCACTGAAGCTTTCTTT
CASSYQGWGTEAFF
>.|TRBD1|TRBV7-2|TRBJ2-1
TGTGCCAGCAGCTCACAGGGGGAAACGGGCAATGAGCAGTTCTTC
CASSSQGETGNEQFF
>.|TRBD2|TRBV5-1|TRBJ2-1
TGCGCCAGCAGCTTGGTAGCGGGGGGGCCCCGCAATGAGCAGTTCTTC
CASSLVAGGPRNEQFF
>.|TRBD1|TRBV6-5|TRBJ1-6
TGTGCCAGCAGTTACTCGAACAGGGGATATTCACCCCTCCACTTT
CASSYSNRGYSPLHF
>.|.|TRBV13|TRBJ2-4
TGTGCCAGCAGGCCGAGAGAGAAAAACATTCAGTACTTC
CASRPREKNIQYF
>.|TRBD2|TRBV10-2|TRBJ2-1
TGCGCCAGCAGTGAGCCGGGGACTAGGGGGAACATGGACGACAATGAGCAGTTCTTC
CASSEPGTRGNMDDNEQFF
>once|.|TRBV5-4|TRBJ2-2
TGTGCCAGCAGCTTAAACGCCGTAGGTACCGGGGAGCTGTTTTTT
CASSLNAVGTGELFF
>few|.|TRBV21-1|TRBJ1-5
TGTGCCAGCAGCACTAACCAGCCCCAGCATTTT
CASSTNQPQHF
>.|TRBD1|TRBV10-3|TRBJ2-7
TGTGCCATCAGGAGGGACAGCTCCTACGAGCAGTACTTC
CAIRRDSSYEQYF
>once|.|TRBV7-5|TRBJ1-5
TGTGCCAGAAGCTTGGGACAGGGGGAGGGTCAGCCCCAGCATTTT
CARSLGQGEGQPQHF
>.|TRBD1|TRBV27|TRBJ1-2
TGTGCCAGCGGGGAAGCAGGGGGCCAAAGTGGCTACACCTTC
CASGEAGGQSGYTF
>once|.|TRBV5-1|TRBJ2-6
TGCGCCAGCAGCTTGTTCGGGGACCCGGGATCTGGGGCCAACGTCCTGACTTTC
CASSLFGDPGSGANVLTF
>.|TRBD1|TRBV7-2|TRBJ2-1
TGTGCCAGCAGCTTAGCGCGGACAGGCCAAAGCCCCTACAATGAGCAGTTCTTC
CASSLARTGQSPYNEQFF
>.|.|TRBV7-2|TRBJ2-7
TGTGCCAGCAGCTTAGACTTAGGTATTCAGCGCTACGAGCAGTACTTC
CASSLDLGIQRYEQYF
>.|.|TRBV28|TRBJ1-3
TGTGCCAGCAGTTTGTCGGCCACCGGAAGACGAAACACCATATATTTT
CASSLSATGRRNTIYF
>few|TRBD1|TRBV28|TRBJ2-4
TGTGCCAGCAGTTCGTCTAGACAGGGTACAGCCAAAAACATTCAGTACTTC
CASSSSRQGTAKNIQYF
>.|.|TRBV28|TRBJ1-5
TGTGCCAGCACCGGCCCTCTCGGCAATCAGCCCCAGCATTTT
CASTGPLGNQPQHF
>.|.|TRBV29-1|TRBJ2-1
TGCAGCGTTGAAGATCTCGGGGGTTCCTACAATGAGCAGTTCTTC
CSVEDLGGSYNEQFF
>.|TRBD1|TRBV2|TRBJ2-7
TGTGCCAGCAGTGGAGCAGGACAGGGGATGTACGAGCAGTACTTC
CASSGAGQGMYEQYF
>.|.|TRBV4-2|TRBJ2-7
TGTGCCAGCAGCCAAGAACAGACTAGTTACGTTTCCTACGAGCAGTACTTC
CASSQEQTSYVSYEQYF
>.|TRBD1|TRBV30|TRBJ2-2
TGTGCCTGGAGCGCCGGGACAGTGACCGGGGAGCTGTTTTTT
CAWSAGTVTGELFF
>.|TRBD2|TRBV20-1|TRBJ2-1
TGCAGTGCTAGCGGGAGGAATGAGCAGTTCTTC
CSASGRNEQFF
>.|.|TRBV11-2|TRBJ1-1
TGTGCCAGCACCACTCGGGGGTTTGGAGCTTTCTTT
CASTTRGFGAFF
>.|TRBD2|TRBV5-4|TRBJ2-1
TGTGCCAGCAGCTTGTCATTGCGGGAGGGCCTGAATGAGCAGTTCTTC
CASSLSLREGLNEQFF
>.|TRBD1|TRBV30|TRBJ1-3
TGTGCCTGGAGTGTGACAGGGATAACTGGAAACACCATATATTTT
CAWSVTGITGNTIYF
>.|.|TRBV7-2|TRBJ1-2
TGTGCCAGCAGCTTAACCCAGGGAGCACACTATGGCTACACCTTC
CASSLTQGAHYGYTF
>.|.|TRBV5-6|TRBJ1-5
TGTGCCAGCAGCTTGGGGGCCGGGGGACAGCCCCAGCATTTT
CASSLGAGGQPQHF
>.|.|TRBV7-7|TRBJ2-5
TGTGCTAGCAGCCCCGAGGGGGGAGAGACCCAGTACTTC
CASSPEGGETQYF
>.|TRBD1|TRBV11-2|TRBJ2-2
TGTGCCAGCAGCTCAGACAGGGCCTCGAACACCGGGGAGCTGTTTTTT
CASSSDRASNTGELFF
>.|.|TRBV7-2|TRBJ2-3
TGTGCCAGCAGCTTAGAGTCATTTGGTCTAGCGAACACAGATACGCAGTATTTT
CASSLESFGLANTDTQYF
>once|.|TRBV5-1|TRBJ2-2
TGCGCCAGCAGCCGGACGGGGGCCGGGGAGCTGTTTTTT
CASSRTGAGELFF